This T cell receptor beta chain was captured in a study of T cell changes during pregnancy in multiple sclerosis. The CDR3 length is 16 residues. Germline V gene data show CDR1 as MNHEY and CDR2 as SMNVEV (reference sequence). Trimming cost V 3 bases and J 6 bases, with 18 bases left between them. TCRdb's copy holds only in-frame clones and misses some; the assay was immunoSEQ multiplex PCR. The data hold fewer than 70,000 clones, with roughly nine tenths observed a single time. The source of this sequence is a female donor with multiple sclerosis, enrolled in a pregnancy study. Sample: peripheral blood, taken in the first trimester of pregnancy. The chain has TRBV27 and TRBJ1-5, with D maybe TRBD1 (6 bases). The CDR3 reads CASSFTDRIPGQPQHF. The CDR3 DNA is TGTGCCAGCAGTTTTACGGACAGAATTCCAGGTCAGCCCCAGCATTTT.